The clone carrying this TCR beta chain was recorded at least ten times. No antigen is known for it. RNA transcripts served as the template for amplifying TCR beta CDR3 regions. Using the HTBI primer set, a first-round RT-PCR was run on the TCR CDR3. TCRdb analysed the multiplex PCR reads with MiXCR anew, one entry per CDR3 protein. The repertoire has roughly 500,000 distinct CDR3 sequences, roughly a quarter of them found once; the top ten carry about 11%. Every diagnosis used clinical symptoms, serum thyroxine and TRAb, thyroid ultrasound and orbital computed tomography. This sample is drawn from a study of T cells in Graves' hyperthyroidism and ophthalmopathy. On the study more broadly: Peripheral blood was obtained at initial diagnosis, preceding any treatment. Findings of the study overall: Ophthalmopathy and stable hyperthyroidism were told apart by a 13 V-J model. Appearing also in blood were most of the thyroid clonotypes expanded above 0.001.

Germline trimming cut 10 bases from V and 3 bases from J; bases unmatched to any gene: 9. This CDR3 is 13 amino acids long. Germline-derived CDR1 and CDR2 are ENHRY and SYGVKD. The J gene is TRBJ2-7, the V gene TRBV10-3; the match to TRBD1 covers 7 bases. This receptor was taken from a woman younger than 45 with Graves' ophthalmopathy. Specimen: blood. The CDR3 loop reads CATSGQLYYEQYF. The CDR3 DNA sequence: TGTGCCACCTCGGGACAGCTCTACTACGAGCAGTACTTC.